This T cell receptor (beta chain) appears in the sequencing data of a study of memory CD8 T cells in hepatitis C reinfection. Whole-study context: HCV reinfection meant a positive HCV RNA test after two negative tests at least 60 days apart. Pre-reinfection sampling occurred 55 to 20 weeks ahead of detected reinfection.

Repertoires were generated with immunoSEQ multiplex PCR, while TCRdb's copy carries only in-frame clones and drops some. The data show approximately 51,000 clones, just under 90% seen once. Stated time point: pre-reinfection, 55 to 20 weeks before reinfection detection. TCR sequencing was done directly ex vivo on sorted cells, without expansion in vitro. Total naive CD8 T cells were sorted as viable CD3+ CD8+ CD45RO- cells from a couple of donors. The CDR3 has 12 amino acids. With 3 bases removed from V and 6 bases from J, the gap between germline ends came to 9 bases. Germline CDR1 reads MDHEN; CDR2 reads SYDVKM.

This clonotype was obtained from a man aged 18-30 years with hepatitis C virus infection. This chain joins TRBV28 and TRBJ2-7; D unclear. What was sequenced was naive CD8+ T cells sorted from blood. The CDR3: CASSFSSAEQYF. In nucleotides, the CDR3 is TGTGCCAGCAGTTTTTCTAGTGCCGAGCAGTACTTC.